This passage covers 20 T cell receptor beta chains from one sample sequenced in a study of blood T cell repertoires in COVID-19 (dated by TCRdb to the early 2020s). Library preparation was by the immunoSEQ multiplex PCR assay. TCRdb re-hosts the immuneACCESS table, in-frame sequences only. Its copies lack some clones; in the studies checked, an unresolved V gene accounts for under half of them, and the cause for the rest is not known. For this sample the table gives under 200,000 clones, of which about 87% were detected only once. 10% of the sample goes to the ten largest clones. The sequenced sample consisted of peripheral blood. All receptors come from a woman in her 70s with COVID-19, enrolled during active disease.

The rearrangement uses TRBV6-5 and TRBJ1-2; the D gene is possibly TRBD1 (5 bases). CDR1 is MNHEY and CDR2 is SVGAGI in the germline V gene. This CDR3 spans 12 amino acids. The germline V and J ends were trimmed by 6 bases and 7 bases, with 12 bases remaining between them. The CDR3, as DNA: TGTGCCAGCAGACAGGCCCCCTCTGGCTACACCTTC. Amino acids: CASRQAPSGYTF.

The gene calls are TRBV3-1 (or the pseudogene TRBV3-2) and TRBJ1-1; the match to TRBD1 covers 8 bases. V was clipped by 4 bases and J by 1 base; unmatched bases: 5. Germline CDR1 reads LGHDT; CDR2 reads YNNKEL (reference sequence). The CDR3 has 15 amino acids. The CDR3 loop is CASSPGQGRNTEAFF. DNA for the CDR3: TGTGCCAGCAGCCCCGGACAGGGCCGGAACACTGAAGCTTTCTTT.

The chain carries TRBV5-5 and TRBJ1-5; TRBD1 might be the D (6 bases). V lost 1 base and J lost 0, with 11 bases in between. This CDR3 is built from 16 residues. Germline assignment: CDR1 SGHKS and CDR2 YYEKEE (reference sequence). The CDR3 region is CASSLFQQGSNQPQHF. As DNA, the CDR3 is TGTGCCAGCAGCTTGTTTCAACAGGGTAGCAATCAGCCCCAGCATTTT.

V is TRBV10-2 and J is TRBJ1-2; D is unresolved. The CDR3 runs to 16 residues. Germline CDR1 is WSHSY and CDR2 is SAAADI. Trimming stripped 3 bases from V and 0 bases from J, with 14 bases between. The CDR3 region is CASSDAAGPSNYGYTF. The DNA for the CDR3 is TGCGCCAGCAGTGATGCTGCAGGCCCCTCTAACTATGGCTACACCTTC.

The chain employs TRBV19 and TRBJ2-5, with 10 nucleotides matching TRBD1. Losses at the gene ends were 6 bases for V and 5 bases for J; bases not matched to a gene: 6. This CDR3 is 14 amino acids long. From germline, CDR1 is LNHDA and CDR2 SQIVND (reference sequence). The CDR3 sequence is CASSRQGAWETQYF. CDR3 nucleotides: TGTGCCAGTAGCCGACAGGGGGCGTGGGAGACCCAGTACTTC.

About this clone itself: This sample includes further DNA sequences coding for the same CDR3. The V gene is TRBV6-1, the J gene TRBJ1-5; 10 bases fit TRBD1. The germline CDR1 and CDR2 sequences are MNHNS and SASEGT. The V segment lost 2 bases and the J segment 7 bases; nucleotides outside the gene matches: 2. The CDR3 has 14 amino acids. Here the CDR3 DNA reads TGTGCCAGCAGTGAACGGACAGGGGGACAGCCCCAGCATTTT. The encoded protein is CASSERTGGQPQHF.

The chain is built from TRBV4-1 and TRBJ1-2; maybe TRBD1 (5 bases). Trimming stripped 3 bases from V and 0 bases from J, with 17 bases between. The germline gives CDR1 MGHRA, CDR2 YSYEKL. This CDR3 has 17 residues. CDR3 sequence: CASSHTPGTAANYGYTF. The CDR3 DNA is TGCGCCAGCAGCCATACTCCTGGGACTGCAGCTAACTATGGCTACACCTTC.

CDR3 amino acids: CASSPPRDAPLHF. Written as DNA, the CDR3 is TGTGCCAGCAGCCCCCCCCGGGATGCACCCCTCCACTTT. This sequence joins TRBV5-5 and TRBJ1-6; D ambiguous. Trimming took off 4 bases at V and 11 bases at J, with 13 bases between the two ends. Germline V gene lookup returns CDR1 SGHKS and CDR2 YYEKEE (reference sequence). The CDR3 is made up of 13 amino acids. Combining the CDR3 with reference TRBV5-5 and TRBJ1-6 gives the whole variable domain DAGVTQSPTHLIKTRGQQVTLRCSPISGHKSVSWYQQVLGQGPQFIFQYYEKEERGRGNFPDRFSARQFPNYSSELNVNALLLGDSALYLCASSPPRDAPLHFGNGTRLTVT.

The chain recombines TRBV6-5 with TRBJ2-3, with 12 bases fitting TRBD2. The germline CDR1 and CDR2 sequences are MNHEY and SVGAGI. With 6 bases clipped from V and 5 bases from J, the junction kept 6 bases outside the gene matches. This CDR3 spans 15 amino acids. CDR3 residues: CASSSSGGARDTQYF. The CDR3 DNA reads as TGTGCCAGCAGCTCTAGCGGGGGGGCAAGAGATACGCAGTATTTT.

V is TRBV3-1 (or the pseudogene TRBV3-2) and J is TRBJ2-2; 8 bases are a match to TRBD2. Germline lookup yields CDR1 LGHDT and CDR2 YNNKEL (reference sequence). The CDR3 is 14 amino acids. V shed 10 bases and J 4 bases; nucleotides not matched to a gene: 8. CDR3 nucleotide sequence: TGTGCCACCAAAGCGGGGGAAAGCACCGGGGAGCTGTTTTTT. Protein sequence: CATKAGESTGELFF.

CDR3 loop: CASTRDSSGANVLTF. CDR3 in DNA: TGTGCCAGCACCAGGGACAGCTCTGGGGCCAACGTCCTGACTTTC. The V call is TRBV6-5, the J call TRBJ2-6; TRBD1 matches at 7 bases. This CDR3 is 15 amino acids long. The J segment lost 0 bases and the V segment lost 7 bases, leaving 3 bases of the junction unmatched. Germline V gives CDR1 MNHEY, CDR2 SVGAGI.

The J gene is TRBJ2-5, the V gene TRBV24-1; a possible D gene is TRBD2 (7 bases). The V and J ends lost 9 bases and 5 bases respectively, with 18 bases between them. This CDR3 region has 14 residues. Germline V gene data show CDR1 as KGHDR and CDR2 as SFDVKD. CDR3 sequence (DNA): TGTGCCACCGCCGAAGGGGGGGTTGAGGAGACCCAGTACTTC. Translation gives CATAEGGVEETQYF.

This clone was seen just once. Other nucleotide sequences from this sample produce the same CDR3. The J gene is TRBJ1-1, the V gene TRBV9; D is uncertain. The V gene lost 4 bases and the J gene lost 0 bases, with 7 bases spanning the gap. This CDR3 region has 13 residues. Germline CDR1 and CDR2: SGDLS and YYNGEE. The CDR3 region is CASSRELNTEAFF. DNA for the CDR3: TGTGCCAGCAGCCGGGAGTTGAACACTGAAGCTTTCTTT.

The V gene is TRBV19, the J gene TRBJ2-3; 9 bases are a match to TRBD1. The length of the CDR3 is 20 residues. V gave up 5 bases and J gave up 10 bases; unmatched junction bases: 28. Germline lookup yields CDR1 LNHDA and CDR2 SQIVND (reference sequence). CDR3 nucleotides: TGTGCCAGTAGTCTCCTGGGACAGGGAACTAGCGACCCCCGGAGGGTAGCGCAGTATTTT. Its protein is CASSLLGQGTSDPRRVAQYF.

The chain uses TRBV6-5 and TRBJ1-4; TRBD1 matches at 7 bases. J gave up 8 bases and V 6 bases, and 6 bases lay outside the gene matches. CDR3 length equals 13 residues. The germline CDR1 and CDR2 sequences are MNHEY and SVGAGI. The CDR3 here is CASSRDSNEKLFF. DNA for the CDR3: TGTGCCAGCAGCCGGGACAGCAACGAAAAACTGTTTTTT.

CDR3 bases: TGTGCCAGCAGCTTAATGGGCGAGACCCAGTACTTC. Residues: CASSLMGETQYF. This chain uses TRBV7-9 with TRBJ2-5; the D is unclear. The CDR3 consists of 12 residues. V gave up 2 bases and J gave up 5 bases, with 6 bases separating them. Looked up from germline, CDR1 is SEHNR and CDR2 is FQNEAQ (reference sequence).

V and J are TRBV2 and TRBJ1-4, with 10 bases matching TRBD1. Germline-derived CDR1 and CDR2 are SNHLY and FYNNEI. The CDR3 is 14 residues long. Trimming cost V 7 bases and J 8 bases; bases outside gene matches: 7. Written as DNA, the CDR3 is TGTGCCAGCAAGGAGGGGACAGGGGAGGAAAAACTGTTTTTT. This sequence encodes CASKEGTGEEKLFF.

The chain is built from TRBV7-9 and TRBJ1-3; D remains ambiguous. CDR3 length: 13 residues. Germline V lookup: CDR1 SEHNR, CDR2 FQNEAQ (reference sequence). V was clipped by 5 bases and J by 0 bases, with 5 bases between them. The CDR3: CASSRDSGNTIYF. The CDR3 DNA sequence: TGTGCCAGCAGCCGGGACTCTGGAAACACCATATATTTT.

This clone showed up just once. This chain connects TRBV6-5 to TRBJ1-2; D gene ambiguous. The CDR3 is 14 residues long. V shed 6 bases and J shed 8 bases, with 19 bases lying between them. Looked up from germline, CDR1 is MNHEY and CDR2 is SVGAGI. CDR3 sequence (DNA): TGTGCCAGCAGCAGACTCAGCCCCGGATACGGCTACACCTTC. It codes for CASSRLSPGYGYTF.

The gene calls are TRBV4-1 and TRBJ1-4; 10 bases fit TRBD1. The germline CDR1 and CDR2 sequences are MGHRA and YSYEKL. The junction had 2 bases not matched to a gene; V was cut back by 4 bases and J by 3 bases. This CDR3 is built from 15 residues. CDR3 nucleotides: TGCGCCAGCAGCCGAGGGACAGGGGCTAATGAAAAACTGTTTTTT. The encoded protein is CASSRGTGANEKLFF.